Below are 3 T cell receptor beta chains sequenced from a single sample in a study of blood T cell repertoires in COVID-19. The protocol was immunoSEQ multiplex PCR, while the TCRdb copy is restricted to in-frame clones and leaves out a portion. In the table there are over 200,000 clones, 86% of which are singletons. Sample: peripheral blood. All receptors derive from an elderly man with acute or convalescent COVID-19.

CDR3 residues: CASSPPMDRAYGYTF. The DNA for the CDR3 is TGTGCCAGCTCACCACCCATGGACAGGGCCTATGGCTACACCTTC. The chain uses TRBV18 and TRBJ1-2; TRBD1 aligns across 8 bases. The germline CDR1 and CDR2 sequences are KGHSH and LQKENI. J lost 4 bases, V lost 0 bases, and 4 bases had no gene match. There are 15 residues in the CDR3. Based on the CDR3 plus reference TRBV18 and TRBJ1-2, the full variable domain is NAGVMQNPRHLVRRRGQEARLRCSPMKGHSHVYWYRQLPEEGLKFMVYLQKENIIDESGMPKERFSAEFPKEGPSILRIQQVVRGDSAAYFCASSPPMDRAYGYTFGSGTRLTVV.

The rearrangement uses TRBV27 and TRBJ2-1; D uncertain. CDR1 is MNHEY, CDR2 SMNVEV, per germline (reference sequence). Trimming removed 2 bases at V and 5 bases at J, with 10 bases between. The CDR3 loop spans 14 amino acids. For the CDR3, the DNA is TGTGCCAGCAGTTTAATACTTGAAAACAATGAGCAGTTCTTC. Translating it yields CASSLILENNEQFF.

The chain uses TRBV5-1 and TRBJ2-7, with D perhaps TRBD1 (6 bases). The CDR3 is made up of 14 amino acids. The ends were cut back, 2 bases at V and 2 bases at J, with 11 bases in the middle. Germline CDR1 SGHRS, CDR2 YFSETQ. The CDR3 bases are TGCGCCAGCAGCTTACAGGGTGCGCCCTACGAGCAGTACTTC. Residues: CASSLQGAPYEQYF.